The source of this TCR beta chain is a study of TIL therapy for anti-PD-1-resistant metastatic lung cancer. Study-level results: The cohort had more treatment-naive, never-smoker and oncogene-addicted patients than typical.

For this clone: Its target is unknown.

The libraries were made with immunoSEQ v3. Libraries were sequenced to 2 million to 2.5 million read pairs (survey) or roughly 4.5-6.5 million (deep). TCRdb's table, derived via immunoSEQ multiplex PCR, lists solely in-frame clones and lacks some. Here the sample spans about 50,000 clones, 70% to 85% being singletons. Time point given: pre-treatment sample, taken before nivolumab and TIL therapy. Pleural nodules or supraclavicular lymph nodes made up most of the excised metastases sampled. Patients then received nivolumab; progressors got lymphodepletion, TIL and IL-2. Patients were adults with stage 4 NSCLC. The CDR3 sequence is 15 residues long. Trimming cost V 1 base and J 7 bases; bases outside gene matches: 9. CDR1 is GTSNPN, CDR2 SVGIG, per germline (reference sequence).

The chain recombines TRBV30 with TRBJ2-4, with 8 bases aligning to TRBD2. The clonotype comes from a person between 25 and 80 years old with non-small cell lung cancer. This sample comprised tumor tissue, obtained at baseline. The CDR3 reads CAWSEAGGAPNIQYF. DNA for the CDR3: TGTGCCTGGAGTGAAGCCGGGGGGGCCCCGAACATTCAGTACTTC.